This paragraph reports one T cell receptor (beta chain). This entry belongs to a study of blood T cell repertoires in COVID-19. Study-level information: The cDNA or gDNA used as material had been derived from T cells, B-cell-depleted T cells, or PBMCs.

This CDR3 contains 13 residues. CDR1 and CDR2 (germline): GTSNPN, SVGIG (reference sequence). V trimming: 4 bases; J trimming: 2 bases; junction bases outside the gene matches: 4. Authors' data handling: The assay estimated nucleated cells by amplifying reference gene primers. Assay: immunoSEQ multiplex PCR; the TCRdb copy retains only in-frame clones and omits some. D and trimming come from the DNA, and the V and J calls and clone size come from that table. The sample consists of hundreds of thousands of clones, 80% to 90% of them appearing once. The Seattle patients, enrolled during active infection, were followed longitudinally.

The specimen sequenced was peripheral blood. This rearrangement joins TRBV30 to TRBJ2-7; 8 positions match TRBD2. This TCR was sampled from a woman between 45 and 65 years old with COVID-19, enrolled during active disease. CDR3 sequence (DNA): TGTGCCTGGAAAGCGGGGGCCCCCTACGAGCAGTACTTC. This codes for CAWKAGAPYEQYF.